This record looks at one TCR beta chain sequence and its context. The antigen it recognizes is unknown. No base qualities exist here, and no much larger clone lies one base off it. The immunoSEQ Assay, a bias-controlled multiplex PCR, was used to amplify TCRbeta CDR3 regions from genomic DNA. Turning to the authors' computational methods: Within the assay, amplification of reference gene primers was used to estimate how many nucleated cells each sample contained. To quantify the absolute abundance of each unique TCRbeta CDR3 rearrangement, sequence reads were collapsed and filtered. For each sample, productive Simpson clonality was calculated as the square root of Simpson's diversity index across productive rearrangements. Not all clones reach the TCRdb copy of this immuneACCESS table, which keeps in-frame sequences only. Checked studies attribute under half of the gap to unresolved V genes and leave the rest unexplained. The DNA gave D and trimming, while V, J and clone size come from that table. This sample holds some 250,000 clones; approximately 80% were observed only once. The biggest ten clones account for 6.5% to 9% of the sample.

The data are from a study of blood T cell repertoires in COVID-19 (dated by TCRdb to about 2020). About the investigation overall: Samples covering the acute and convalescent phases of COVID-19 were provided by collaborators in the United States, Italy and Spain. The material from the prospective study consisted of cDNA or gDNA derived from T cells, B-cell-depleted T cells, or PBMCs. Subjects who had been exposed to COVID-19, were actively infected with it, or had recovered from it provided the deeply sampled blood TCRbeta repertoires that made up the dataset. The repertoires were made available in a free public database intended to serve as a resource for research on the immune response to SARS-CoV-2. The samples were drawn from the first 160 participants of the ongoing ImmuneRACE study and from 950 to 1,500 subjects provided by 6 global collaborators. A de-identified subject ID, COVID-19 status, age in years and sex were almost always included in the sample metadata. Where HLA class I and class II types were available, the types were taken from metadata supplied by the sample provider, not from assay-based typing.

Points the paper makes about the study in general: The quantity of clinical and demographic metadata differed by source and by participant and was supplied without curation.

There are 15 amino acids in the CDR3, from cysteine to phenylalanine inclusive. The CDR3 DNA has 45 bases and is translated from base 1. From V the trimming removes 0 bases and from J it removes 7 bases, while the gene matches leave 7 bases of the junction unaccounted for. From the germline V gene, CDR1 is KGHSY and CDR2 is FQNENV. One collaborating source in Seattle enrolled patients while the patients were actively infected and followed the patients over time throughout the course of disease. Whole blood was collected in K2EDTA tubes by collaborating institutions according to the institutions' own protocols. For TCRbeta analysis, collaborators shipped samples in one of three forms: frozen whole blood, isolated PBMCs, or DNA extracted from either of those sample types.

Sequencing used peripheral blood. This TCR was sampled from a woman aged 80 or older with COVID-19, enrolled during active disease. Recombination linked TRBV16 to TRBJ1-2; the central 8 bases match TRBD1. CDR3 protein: CASSQSPGQGGGYTF. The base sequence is TGTGCCAGCAGCCAATCGCCCGGACAGGGAGGTGGCTACACCTTC.